This section outlines one T cell receptor beta chain sequence together with its context. MiXCR was run by TCRdb on the RT-PCR reads, yielding one entry per CDR3 protein. This table holds approximately 500,000 distinct CDR3 sequences, 10% to 15% found once. V shed 2 bases, J shed 7 bases, and the junction held 7 bases outside the gene matches. This CDR3 comprises 15 residues. The entry originates in a study of response to subunit inactivated influenza vaccine. The sample was PBMCs from blood, taken roughly 48 days after vaccination. This receptor was obtained from a man in his forties or fifties who received an inactivated influenza vaccine. This rearrangement joins TRBV12-3 or TRBV12-4 to TRBJ2-1; the match to TRBD2 covers 8 bases. The CDR3 is CASSLIAGPWNEQFF. The CDR3 DNA is TGTGCCAGCAGTTTAATAGCGGGACCTTGGAATGAGCAGTTCTTC.